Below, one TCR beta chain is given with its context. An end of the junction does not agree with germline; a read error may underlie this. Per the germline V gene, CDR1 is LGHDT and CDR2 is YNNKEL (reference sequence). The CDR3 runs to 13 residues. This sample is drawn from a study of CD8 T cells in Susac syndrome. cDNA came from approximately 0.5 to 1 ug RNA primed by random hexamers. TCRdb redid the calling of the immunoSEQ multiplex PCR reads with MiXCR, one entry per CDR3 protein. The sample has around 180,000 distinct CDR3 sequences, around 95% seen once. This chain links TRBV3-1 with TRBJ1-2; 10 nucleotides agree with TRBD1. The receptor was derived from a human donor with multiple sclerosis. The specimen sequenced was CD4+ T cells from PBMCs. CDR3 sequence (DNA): TGTGCCAACAGCCTGGGACAGGGGAGTGGCTACACCTTC. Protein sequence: CANSLGQGSGYTF. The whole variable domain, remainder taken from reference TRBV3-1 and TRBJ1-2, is DTAVSQTPKYLVTQMGNDKSIKCEQNLGHDTMYWYKQDSKKFLKIMFSYNNKELIINETVPNRFSPKSPDKAHLNLHINSLELGDSAVYFCANSLGQGSGYTFGSGTRLTVV.